This is a list of T cell receptor beta chains from one sample in a study of identical twins' blood T cells. TCRdb analysed the 5' RACE reads with MiXCR anew, one entry per CDR3 protein. The profile shows roughly 380,000 distinct CDR3 sequences, 28% of them singletons. Sequencing input: PBMCs. These receptors were collected from a woman aged 18-50 years in good health. The CDR3 runs from the conserved cysteine through the conserved F or W. A D gene is named only where the DNA matches it firmly. Not all rows give a size; the values are once, few, many and, for expanded clones, a class.

V gene	clone size	J gene	D gene	CDR3 protein	CDR3 DNA
TRBV20-1	few	TRBJ2-1	-	CSARDLGRAGPFYNEQFF	TGCAGTGCTAGAGATCTGGGCCGTGCGGGCCCATTCTACAATGAGCAGTTCTTC
TRBV5-5	-	TRBJ1-1	-	CASSPTVAGLANTEAFF	TGTGCCAGCAGCCCCACGGTTGCAGGGCTTGCGAACACTGAAGCTTTCTTT
TRBV6-2/TRBV6-3	-	TRBJ2-1	-	CASSYPGNEQFF	TGTGCCAGCAGCTACCCTGGGAATGAGCAGTTCTTC
TRBV20-1	-	TRBJ1-1	-	CRGGRDTEAFF	TGCAGGGGGGGCAGGGACACTGAAGCTTTCTTT
TRBV20-1	few	TRBJ2-3	TRBD2	CSAESGSRTDTQYF	TGCAGTGCTGAAAGCGGGAGTCGGACAGATACGCAGTATTTT
TRBV7-9	-	TRBJ1-1	-	CASSPKIPVNTEAFF	TGTGCCAGCAGCCCGAAAATCCCGGTGAACACTGAAGCTTTCTTT
TRBV5-1	many	TRBJ1-1	-	CASSLSGHEAFF	TGCGCCAGCAGCTTATCGGGACACGAAGCTTTCTTT
TRBV29-1	many	TRBJ2-3	TRBD2	CSVGASGRADTQYF	TGCAGCGTGGGGGCTAGCGGGAGGGCGGATACGCAGTATTTT
TRBV20-1	few	TRBJ1-5	-	CSASDGPYQPQHF	TGCAGTGCTAGTGACGGACCATATCAGCCCCAGCATTTT
TRBV3-1	few	TRBJ2-7	-	CASSQGGGRGPYEQYF	TGTGCCAGCAGCCAAGGTGGGGGCAGGGGACCCTACGAGCAGTACTTC
TRBV12-3/TRBV12-4	many	TRBJ2-1	TRBD2	CASSLRGGAGNEQFF	TGTGCCAGCAGTTTACGGGGGGGTGCGGGAAATGAGCAGTTCTTC
TRBV5-1	few	TRBJ2-3	-	CASSTLQGQSDTQYF	TGCGCCAGCAGCACGTTACAGGGTCAGTCAGATACGCAGTATTTT
TRBV3-1	-	TRBJ2-5	-	CASSQGPSEETQYF	TGTGCCAGCAGCCAAGGGCCTAGCGAAGAGACCCAGTACTTC
TRBV3-1	many	TRBJ1-3	-	CASSPSTGSGNTIYF	TGTGCCAGCAGCCCCTCCACAGGGTCTGGAAACACCATATATTTT